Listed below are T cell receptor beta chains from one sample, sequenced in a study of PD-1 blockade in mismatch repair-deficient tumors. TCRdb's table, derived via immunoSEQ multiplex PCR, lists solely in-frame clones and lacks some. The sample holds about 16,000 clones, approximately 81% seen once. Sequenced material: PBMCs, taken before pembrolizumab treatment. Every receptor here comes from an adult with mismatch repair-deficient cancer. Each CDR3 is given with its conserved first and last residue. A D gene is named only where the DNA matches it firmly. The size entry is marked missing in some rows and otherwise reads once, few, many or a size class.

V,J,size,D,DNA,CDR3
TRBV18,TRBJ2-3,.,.,TGTGCCAGCTCACCAGCTAGCGCAGGGACAGATACGCAGTATTTT,CASSPASAGTDTQYF
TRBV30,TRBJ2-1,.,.,TGTGCCTGGAGTTCAGGGACTTTAAATGAGCAGTTCTTC,CAWSSGTLNEQFF
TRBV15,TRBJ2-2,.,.,TGTGCCACCAGTAGAAGTCGGGACATCAACACCGGGGAGCTGTTTTTT,CATSRSRDINTGELFF
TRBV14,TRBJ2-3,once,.,TGTGCCAGCAGCCGAACCATGGGTAATACGCAGTATTTT,CASSRTMGNTQYF
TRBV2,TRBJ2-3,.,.,TGTGCCAGCAGCTTGATGACAGATACGCAGTATTTT,CASSLMTDTQYF
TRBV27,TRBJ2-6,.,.,TGTGCCAGCAACAGGAGGGGCGGGGCCAACGTCCTGACTTTC,CASNRRGGANVLTF
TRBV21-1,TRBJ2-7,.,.,TGTGCCAGCAGCAAAGTCCATCAGGGGGGATCCTACGAGCAGTACTTC,CASSKVHQGGSYEQYF
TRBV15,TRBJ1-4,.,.,TGTGCCACCAGCAGAGATAATGGGGCCCAGGAAAAACTGTTTTTT,CATSRDNGAQEKLFF
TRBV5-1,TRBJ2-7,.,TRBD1,TGCGCCAGCAGCTCTAACCCGACAGGGGCCGAGCAGTACTTC,CASSSNPTGAEQYF
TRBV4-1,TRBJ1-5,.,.,TGCGCCAGCAGCCCAAGTGTGGGGTCCAATCAGCCCCAGCATTTT,CASSPSVGSNQPQHF
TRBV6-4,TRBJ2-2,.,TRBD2,TGTGCCAGCAGTGCTAGCGGGAGCACCGGGGAGCTGTTTTTT,CASSASGSTGELFF
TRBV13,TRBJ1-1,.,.,TGTGCCAGCAGCTTGTCGAGGGGGGTGGGCACTGAAGCTTTCTTT,CASSLSRGVGTEAFF
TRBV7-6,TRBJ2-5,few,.,TGTGCCAGCAGCTATAAAGAGACCCAGTACTTC,CASSYKETQYF
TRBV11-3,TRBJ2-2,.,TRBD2,TGTGCCAGCAGCTTGCTAGCGGGATTAACCGGGGAGCTGTTTTTT,CASSLLAGLTGELFF
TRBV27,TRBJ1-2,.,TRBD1,TGTGCCAGCAGGAGCCTCGACAGGGGTGGTGGGATATGGGGCTACACCTTC,CASRSLDRGGGIWGYTF
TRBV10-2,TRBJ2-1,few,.,TGCGCCAGCAGTGAGCGGGAGTACAATGAGCAGTTCTTC,CASSEREYNEQFF
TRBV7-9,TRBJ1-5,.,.,TGTGCCAGCACCTTGGGGGCAGGGCAGGAGCCCCAGCATTTT,CASTLGAGQEPQHF
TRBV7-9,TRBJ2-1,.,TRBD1,TGTGCCAGCACAGACAGGGAAGTCTACAATGAGCAGTTCTTC,CASTDREVYNEQFF
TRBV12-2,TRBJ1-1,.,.,TGTGCAAGTCGCTTAGCGAAGTGGGACCCACACTTGAACACTGAAGCTTTCTTT,CASRLAKWDPHLNTEAFF
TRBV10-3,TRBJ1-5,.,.,TGTGCCATCAGTGAGTCGAAAGGTCAGCCCCAGCATTTT,CAISESKGQPQHF
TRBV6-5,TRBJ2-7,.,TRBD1,TGTGCCAGCAGTTACTCCGCGGGACAGGGGAGTGAGCAGTACTTC,CASSYSAGQGSEQYF
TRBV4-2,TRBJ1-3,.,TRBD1,TGTGCCAGCAGCCGCCAGGACAGGAGCTCTGGAAACACCATATATTTT,CASSRQDRSSGNTIYF
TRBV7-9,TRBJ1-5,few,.,TGTGCCAGCAGCTTAGCGGGGGAATACAATCAGCCCCAGCATTTT,CASSLAGEYNQPQHF
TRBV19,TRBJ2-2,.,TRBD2,TGTGCCAGTAGCAGACTAGCGGGAGGGGGGCCCGGGGAGCTGTTTTTT,CASSRLAGGGPGELFF
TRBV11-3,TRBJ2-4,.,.,TGTGCCAGCAGCACCGCCGGGAAGAACATTCAGTACTTC,CASSTAGKNIQYF
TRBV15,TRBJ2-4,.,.,TGTGCCACCAGCAGAGATCTTTCACTAGCCAAAAACATTCAGTACTTC,CATSRDLSLAKNIQYF
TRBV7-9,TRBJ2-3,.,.,TGTGCCAGCAGCTTAGGGGGGTCAATCAGTACAGATACGCAGTATTTT,CASSLGGSISTDTQYF
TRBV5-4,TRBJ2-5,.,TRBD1,TGTGCCAGCAGCCTGCGGTGGACAGGGGGCGGAGAGACCCAGTACTTC,CASSLRWTGGGETQYF
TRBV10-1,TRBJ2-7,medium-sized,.,TGCGCCAGCAGTGACACCTACGAGCAGTACTTC,CASSDTYEQYF
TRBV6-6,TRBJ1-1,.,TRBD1,TGTGCCAGCAGTTACGGGGAGGGGGCCCGGAACACTGAAGCTTTCTTT,CASSYGEGARNTEAFF
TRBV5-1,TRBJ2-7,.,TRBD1,TGCGCCAGCAGCTTAACAGGGGGCCTCACTTACGAGCAGTACTTC,CASSLTGGLTYEQYF
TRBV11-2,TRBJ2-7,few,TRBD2,TGTGCCAGCAGCTGGACTAGCGGGAGAACTTACGAGCAGTACTTC,CASSWTSGRTYEQYF
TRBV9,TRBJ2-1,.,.,TGTGCCAGCAGCGTAGGGCAGTACAATGAGCAGTTCTTC,CASSVGQYNEQFF
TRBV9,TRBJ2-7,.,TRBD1,TGTGCCAGCAGCGTAGACAGGGGGGACGAGCAGTACTTC,CASSVDRGDEQYF
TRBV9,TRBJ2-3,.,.,TGTGCCAGCAGCGTATGGTCAGGGCACGCCACAGATACGCAGTATTTT,CASSVWSGHATDTQYF
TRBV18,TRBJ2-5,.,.,TGTGCCAGCTCACCACCCAGCGTAGGTGAGACCCAGTACTTC,CASSPPSVGETQYF
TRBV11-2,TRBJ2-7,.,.,TGTGCCAGCAGCTCAACATGGGACGGGGCCTACGAGCAGTACTTC,CASSSTWDGAYEQYF
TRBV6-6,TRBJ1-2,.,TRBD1,TGTGCCAGCAGTGACAGGGACAGGGAAGTTGGTGGCTACACCTTC,CASSDRDREVGGYTF
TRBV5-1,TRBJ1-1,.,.,TGCGCCAGCAGCTTGTCGAACACTGAAGCTTTCTTT,CASSLSNTEAFF
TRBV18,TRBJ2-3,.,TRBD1,TGTGCCAGCTCACAGGGGACAGGGACTGGCACAGATACGCAGTATTTT,CASSQGTGTGTDTQYF
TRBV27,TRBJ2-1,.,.,TGTGCCAGCAGTCCAACGGCCGCAGGAGAGCAGTTCTTC,CASSPTAAGEQFF
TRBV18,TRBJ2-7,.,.,TGTGCCAGCTCACCAAGCCACGAGCAGTACTTC,CASSPSHEQYF
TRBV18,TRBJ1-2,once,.,TGTGCCAGCTCACCAGGAGAGGGGGGAGCTAACTATGGCTACACCTTC,CASSPGEGGANYGYTF
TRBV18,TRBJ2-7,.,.,TGTGCCAGCTCACCGGGAGTAGGGTCCTACGAGCAGTACTTC,CASSPGVGSYEQYF
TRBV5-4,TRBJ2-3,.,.,TGTGCCAGCAGCTCTGGGTCTAGCAGAAGCACAGATACGCAGTATTTT,CASSSGSSRSTDTQYF